The present T cell receptor beta chain was sequenced within a study of T cells in Graves' hyperthyroidism and ophthalmopathy. V was clipped by 8 bases and J by 8 bases, with 18 bases between them. CDR3 size: 13 residues. CDR1 is MNHEY and CDR2 is SVGEGT in the germline V gene. Fresh 10 ml peripheral blood yielded PBMCs. Researchers amplified the TCR beta CDR3 regions from RNA transcripts. HTBI primers drove first-round RT-PCR of the TCR CDR3. From the multiplex PCR reads, TCRdb called clonotypes with MiXCR, one entry per CDR3 protein. The table has nearly 600,000 distinct CDR3 sequences, approximately 14% seen once.

This TCR was sampled from a woman in her 30s with Graves' hyperthyroidism that later progressed to Graves' ophthalmopathy. The specimen sequenced was blood. The chain is built from TRBV6-2 or TRBV6-3 and TRBJ1-2, with D maybe TRBD1 (6 bases). DNA for the CDR3: TGTGCCAGCGTTACCAGGGGCACGGAAGGCTACACCTTC. Its translation is CASVTRGTEGYTF.